This section outlines one T cell receptor (beta chain) sequence together with its context. This specimen comes from a study of blood T cell repertoires in COVID-19. The V gene lost 0 bases and the J gene lost 4 bases, with 9 bases spanning the gap. The CDR3 has 14 residues. Germline V gives CDR1 KGHSH, CDR2 LQKENI. As processed by the authors: Amplification from reference gene primers served as the basis for estimated nucleated cell counts. Only in-frame clones appear in the TCRdb table, and some are missing; sequencing was by immunoSEQ multiplex PCR. V, J and clone size derive from that table, while D and trimming were established from the DNA sequence. The sample includes about 370,000 clones, around 91% of them seen just once.

Source material: PBMCs or T cells enriched from blood (not recorded which). The receptor was isolated from a man aged 18 to 30 who had recovered from COVID-19. This chain uses TRBV18 with TRBJ1-2; D not certain. CDR3 amino acids: CASSPPSAGYGYTF. The CDR3 bases are TGTGCCAGCTCACCACCGAGCGCGGGCTATGGCTACACCTTC.